The 7 T cell receptor beta chains below come from one sample, sequenced in a study of patients and donors after allogeneic stem cell transplantation. Each CDR3 protein is one row after TCRdb ran MiXCR on the RT-PCR reads. The sample lists some 880,000 distinct CDR3 sequences, more than 15% seen once, with 5% to 6.5% in the top ten. Material for sequencing was blood, either unsorted or a sorted T cell fraction (not recorded which). The receptor source for this set is a human donor who was either an allogeneic HSCT recipient or a stem cell or donor lymphocyte infusion donor (not recorded which). It is not recorded whose cells these are; they may come from a transplant donor.

This chain joins TRBV14 and TRBJ2-7; TRBD1 is a possible D gene (7 bases). Germline V gene lookup returns CDR1 SGHDN and CDR2 FVKESK. V gave up 1 base and J gave up 4 bases, with 11 bases separating them. The CDR3 covers 14 residues. This CDR3 is CASSQGRGVYEQYF. The DNA for the CDR3 is TGTGCCAGCAGCCAAGGCAGGGGGGTATACGAGCAGTACTTC.

This clonotype was counted a few times. The chain is built from TRBV7-2 and TRBJ1-5; perhaps TRBD1 as D (6 bases). Germline V gene data show CDR1 as SGHTA and CDR2 as FQGNSA. There are 16 residues in the CDR3. Trimming stripped 0 bases from V and 5 bases from J, with 14 bases between. CDR3 in DNA: TGTGCCAGCAGCTTAGCGGTCAGGGGAGGAGATCAGCCCCAGCATTTT. Amino acids: CASSLAVRGGDQPQHF.

This clonotype was observed a handful of times. The chain employs TRBV7-9 and TRBJ2-7; TRBD2 is a possible D gene (6 bases). The CDR3 loop spans 16 amino acids. The V gene's germline CDR1 is SEHNR and CDR2 FQNEAQ (reference sequence). The V end was cut by 0 bases, the J end by 1 base, with 13 bases between. CDR3 protein: CASSLAMGLDSYEQYF. For the CDR3, the DNA is TGTGCCAGCAGCTTAGCGATGGGACTGGATTCCTACGAGCAGTACTTC.

The chain recombines TRBV20-1 with TRBJ1-3, with no clear D. V was trimmed by 2 bases and J by 1 base, leaving 3 bases between them. Germline V gene data show CDR1 as DFQATT and CDR2 as SNEGSKA (reference sequence). The CDR3 consists of 12 residues. The CDR3 DNA is TGCAGTGCTAGAAATTCTGGAAACACCATATATTTT. As protein: CSARNSGNTIYF.

The sample holds a few counts of this clonotype. The J gene is TRBJ2-7, the V gene TRBV6-2 or TRBV6-3, with 8 bases identical to TRBD2. There are 16 residues in the CDR3. Germline V gene lookup returns CDR1 MNHEY and CDR2 SVGEGT. The V and J ends lost 2 bases and 2 bases, in that order; junction bases with no gene match: 8. Written as DNA, the CDR3 is TGTGCCAGCAGTTACCAGCCGGGACTAGTAGCCTACGAGCAGTACTTC. Its translation: CASSYQPGLVAYEQYF.

The table lists this clonotype with a few counts. The V call is TRBV18, the J call TRBJ2-2; a weak D match, TRBD1 (6 bases). V dropped 5 bases and J dropped 7 bases, with 17 bases sitting between them. This CDR3 is built from 15 residues. Germline V gene lookup returns CDR1 KGHSH and CDR2 LQKENI. As DNA, the CDR3 is TGTGCCAGCTCAGAGGACAGTTCGATTGGCGGGGAGCTGTTTTTT. Protein product: CASSEDSSIGGELFF.

This chain links TRBV9 with TRBJ2-3; D gene unclear. Deletions cut 3 bases from V and 0 bases from J, with 14 bases between. CDR1 and CDR2 (germline): SGDLS, YYNGEE. This CDR3 is 16 amino acids long. The CDR3 bases are TGTGCCAGCAGCGCGCCAGGCGCGGCTAGCACAGATACGCAGTATTTT. Protein sequence: CASSAPGAASTDTQYF.